These 20 T cell receptor beta chains originate from one sample sequenced in a study of response to subunit inactivated influenza vaccine. Via MiXCR, TCRdb re-called the RT-PCR reads, giving one row per CDR3 protein. The table records 400,000 to 650,000 distinct CDR3 sequences, more than 7% of them present only once. Sequenced here: PBMCs from blood, sampled less than 25 months after vaccination. Receptors were obtained from a man between 50 and 69 years old who received an inactivated influenza vaccine.

This clonotype has ten or more counts. The CDR3 spells CASSPGPVNTGELFF. CDR3 bases: TGCGCCAGCAGCCCCGGTCCAGTGAACACCGGGGAGCTGTTTTTT. The chain combines TRBV4-3 with TRBJ2-2; D not certain. Trimming removed 4 bases at V and 1 base at J, with 10 bases between. Germline CDR1 and CDR2: LGHNA and YSLEER. The CDR3 length is 15 residues.

This clonotype was recorded many times. The chain has TRBV28 and TRBJ2-7; 8 bases align to TRBD2. CDR1 and CDR2 (germline): MDHEN, SYDVKM. The CDR3 consists of 17 residues. The V and J ends lost 1 base and 3 bases, in that order; junction bases with no gene match: 11. CDR3 sequence reads: CASSLLYEREGHYEQYF. CDR3 DNA sequence: TGTGCCAGCAGTTTATTGTACGAACGGGAGGGCCACTACGAGCAGTACTTC.

This clonotype has at least ten counts. The CDR3 region has the DNA TGTGCCAGCAGCTTAGAAGCGGCCGTCACAGATACGCAGTATTTT. Its translation: CASSLEAAVTDTQYF. V is TRBV7-8 and J is TRBJ2-3; D may be TRBD2 (5 bases). The germline V and J ends were trimmed by 1 base and 2 bases, with 10 bases remaining between them. CDR1 and CDR2 (germline): SGHVS, FQNEAQ. This CDR3 spans 15 amino acids.

This clonotype was seen many times. The V call is TRBV7-7, the J call TRBJ2-7; D gene uncertain. This CDR3 comprises 13 residues. Looked up from germline, CDR1 is SSHAT and CDR2 is FNYEAQ (reference sequence). The V end was cut by 2 bases, the J end by 7 bases, with 12 bases between. In DNA form, the CDR3 reads TGTGCCAGCAGCTTAACTGGTGCCGGAGAGCAGTACTTC. It specifies CASSLTGAGEQYF.

This clonotype was detected a few times. The genes are TRBV3-1 and TRBJ1-2; tentative D call: TRBD1 (6 bases). The CDR3 loop spans 16 amino acids. Germline V gene sequence: CDR1 LGHDT, CDR2 YNNKEL (reference sequence). Trimming removed 4 bases from V and 4 bases from J, with 19 bases in between. Here the CDR3 reads CASSPRGARRSYGYTF. In DNA form, the CDR3 reads TGTGCCAGCAGCCCTAGGGGGGCGCGGAGATCCTATGGCTACACCTTC.

This clonotype was observed many times. This chain links TRBV4-2 with TRBJ2-1, with D tentatively TRBD2 (6 bases). CDR3 length: 18 residues. V gave up 0 bases and J gave up 10 bases, with 25 bases separating them. Germline V gives CDR1 LGHNA, CDR2 YNFKEQ. Written as DNA, the CDR3 is TGTGCCAGCAGCCAAGAACTGAGTCGGGACTCCCTACGGTTAGAGCAGTTCTTC. Translated, it gives CASSQELSRDSLRLEQFF.

This clonotype was picked up many times. V gene TRBV5-1 combines with J gene TRBJ1-2; no definite D call. The CDR3 covers 13 residues. The V gene lost 4 bases and the J gene lost 3 bases, with 10 bases spanning the gap. Germline V gene sequence: CDR1 SGHRS, CDR2 YFSETQ. This chain's CDR3 is CASSERLYYGYTF. CDR3 DNA sequence: TGCGCCAGCAGCGAACGTCTTTACTATGGCTACACCTTC. Combining the CDR3 with reference TRBV5-1 and TRBJ1-2 gives the whole variable domain KAGVTQTPRYLIKTRGQQVTLSCSPISGHRSVSWYQQTPGQGLQFLFEYFSETQRNKGNFPGRFSGRQFSNSRSEMNVSTLELGDSALYLCASSERLYYGYTFGSGTRLTVV.

J is TRBJ2-1 and V is TRBV11-2, with 14 bases identical to TRBD2. Losses at the gene ends were 2 bases for V and 7 bases for J; bases not matched to a gene: 4. CDR1 SGHAT and CDR2 FQNNGV come from the germline V gene. The CDR3 contains 16 residues. For the CDR3, the DNA is TGTGCCAGCAGCTTAATAGGGACTAGCGGGAGTAATGAGCAGTTCTTC. Residues: CASSLIGTSGSNEQFF.

Only a few counts were recorded for this clonotype. The chain recombines TRBV28 with TRBJ1-5; D gene unclear. Germline CDR1 MDHEN, CDR2 SYDVKM. V was pared by 2 bases and J by 3 bases, with 11 bases between. This CDR3 has 15 residues. CDR3 amino acids: CASSLIRGNNQPQHF. Written as DNA, the CDR3 is TGTGCCAGCAGTTTAATTCGGGGTAACAATCAGCCCCAGCATTTT.

This clonotype was seen repeatedly, ten times or more. The chain joins TRBV7-2 to TRBJ2-3; D is uncertain. V was pared by 3 bases and J by 3 bases, with 10 bases between. Germline-derived CDR1 and CDR2 are SGHTA and FQGNSA. The CDR3 spans 14 residues. CDR3 amino acids: CASSFMGLTDTQYF. Here the CDR3 DNA reads TGTGCCAGCAGCTTTATGGGGTTAACAGATACGCAGTATTTT.

The rearrangement links TRBV5-1 to TRBJ2-7; D is undetermined. Germline V lookup: CDR1 SGHRS, CDR2 YFSETQ. The V and J ends lost 5 bases and 1 base respectively, with 7 bases between them. CDR3 length equals 12 residues. The CDR3 DNA follows: TGCGCCAGCAGTGGAGAGTCCTACGAGCAGTACTTC. Protein: CASSGESYEQYF.

As for this clonotype: The junction does not match germline at one end; this may be a read error. V gene TRBV4-1 combines with J gene TRBJ2-6; 8 positions match TRBD1. The germline V gene has CDR1 MGHRA and CDR2 YSYEKL. The length of the CDR3 is 16 residues. CDR3 in DNA: TGCTCCAGCAGCAACACAGGGGGATCTGGGGCCAACGTCCTGACTTTC. It encodes CSSSNTGGSGANVLTF.

The CDR3 reads CASSLVPSGSSYNEQFF. CDR3 in DNA: TGCGCCAGCAGCTTGGTCCCTAGCGGCAGCTCCTACAATGAGCAGTTCTTC. This chain joins TRBV5-1 and TRBJ2-1; 7 bases fit TRBD2. This CDR3 comprises 17 residues. Germline values: CDR1 SGHRS, CDR2 YFSETQ. V trimming: 0 bases; J trimming: 0 bases; junction bases outside the gene matches: 6.

This clonotype showed up many times. J is TRBJ1-1 and V is TRBV5-6; 8 nucleotides align to TRBD1. Germline-derived CDR1 and CDR2 are SGHDT and YYEEEE. Trimming removed 1 base from V and 4 bases from J; junction bases left unmatched: 3. The CDR3 sequence is 14 residues long. CDR3 in amino acids: CASSLQGAGTEAFF. The CDR3 coding sequence is TGTGCCAGCAGCTTGCAGGGGGCAGGCACTGAAGCTTTCTTT.

The chain recombines TRBV19 with TRBJ1-5; D gene uncertain. Germline values: CDR1 LNHDA, CDR2 SQIVND (reference sequence). The CDR3 runs 14 residues. V was trimmed by 6 bases and J by 0 bases, leaving 9 bases between them. The CDR3 is CASSLTRSNQPQHF. In DNA form, the CDR3 reads TGTGCCAGTAGCCTGACTCGTAGCAATCAGCCCCAGCATTTT.

This clonotype was seen only a few times. V and J are TRBV7-9 and TRBJ2-1; the D gene is possibly TRBD1 (6 bases). The V and J ends lost 5 bases and 7 bases respectively, with 15 bases between them. The germline CDR1 and CDR2 sequences are SEHNR and FQNEAQ (reference sequence). The CDR3 has 14 residues. CDR3 region: CASSQRTGKNEQFF. CDR3 DNA sequence: TGTGCCAGCAGCCAACGTACAGGGAAAAATGAGCAGTTCTTC. Combining the CDR3 with reference TRBV7-9 and TRBJ2-1 gives the whole variable domain DTGVSQNPRHKITKRGQNVTFRCDPISEHNRLYWYRQTLGQGPEFLTYFQNEAQLEKSRLLSDRFSAERPKGSFSTLEIQRTEQGDSAMYLCASSQRTGKNEQFFGPGTRLTVL.

V and J are TRBV20-1 and TRBJ1-5; D perhaps matches TRBD1 (6 bases). The CDR3 extends over 14 amino acids. Germline loops: CDR1 DFQATT, CDR2 SNEGSKA (reference sequence). Trimming removed 2 bases from V and 5 bases from J, with 13 bases in between. The chain's CDR3 is CSARPPGAHQPQHF. The CDR3 region has the DNA TGCAGTGCTAGACCCCCAGGGGCACATCAGCCCCAGCATTTT.

The J gene is TRBJ1-5, the V gene TRBV7-2; TRBD1 is a possible D gene (6 bases). The CDR3 is 17 amino acids. Germline CDR1 reads SGHTA; CDR2 reads FQGNSA. Trimming stripped 0 bases from V and 1 base from J, with 13 bases between. The CDR3 nucleotides read TGTGCCAGCAGCTTAGCCGGGGGGGCAGCGAGCAATCAGCCCCAGCATTTT. Its protein product is CASSLAGGAASNQPQHF. Using reference TRBV7-2 and TRBJ1-5 for the parts outside the CDR3, the full variable domain is GAGVSQSPSNKVTEKGKDVELRCDPISGHTALYWYRQSLGQGLEFLIYFQGNSAPDKSGLPSDRFSAERTGGSVSTLTIQRTQQEDSAVYLCASSLAGGAASNQPQHFGDGTRLSIL.

This clonotype was seen only a few times. This chain joins TRBV20-1 and TRBJ2-2; D is undetermined. The CDR3 is 13 amino acids. With 1 base removed from V and 6 bases from J, the gap between germline ends came to 9 bases. CDR1 is DFQATT, CDR2 SNEGSKA, per germline (reference sequence). The CDR3 DNA is TGCAGTGCTAGAGTGGTAAATCCCGGGGAGCTGTTTTTT. It is translated as CSARVVNPGELFF.

This clonotype showed up just a few times. This sequence joins TRBV20-1 and TRBJ2-1; D is perhaps TRBD2 (6 bases). Trimming left V 3 bases short and J 7 bases short, with 13 bases between. Germline V gene sequence: CDR1 DFQATT, CDR2 SNEGSKA (reference sequence). The CDR3 contains 13 residues. The CDR3 region is CSARGEARNEQFF. As DNA, the CDR3 is TGCAGTGCTAGGGGGGAGGCAAGGAATGAGCAGTTCTTC.